This TCR beta chain comes out of a study of cytomegalovirus exposure and HLA in healthy donors. Vbeta (60) and Jbeta (13) primers were used in the PCR. The method was immunoSEQ multiplex PCR; TCRdb's version includes in-frame clones alone and lacks a portion of them. Of 190,000 or so clones listed, 70% to 80% were seen once; the top ten hold roughly 0.4%. Findings and limits, study-wide: A later analysis found common viral pathogens apparently linked to several of the most significant clusters. Sequencing depth roughly uniform across donors was assumed in presence/absence analyses. Relative to equally common others, HLA-associated TCR beta chains showed greater clonal expansion in a later analysis. In an earlier analysis, in some 540 donors, most V segments appeared productive either ~90% or ~30% of the time.

Turning to this clone: Its cognate antigen is unknown.

Sequencing input: PBMCs. The TCR comes from a male donor in good health and CMV-seropositive.

As DNA, the CDR3 is TGCGCCAGCTCCGGGACAGGGGGCGAATGGGCCACAGATACGCAGTATTTT. Its translation: CASSGTGGEWATDTQYF. This chain links TRBV5-1 with TRBJ2-3, with 12 bases lining up with TRBD1. The CDR3 consists of 17 residues. V shed 7 bases and J 2 bases; nucleotides not matched to a gene: 11. Germline-derived CDR1 and CDR2 are SGHRS and YFSETQ.